The 16 T cell receptor beta chains below all came from one sample that was sequenced in a study of blood T cell repertoires in COVID-19. TCRdb's copy holds only in-frame clones and misses some; the assay was immunoSEQ multiplex PCR. Among roughly 100,000 clones listed, 85% to 90% were seen once. Specimen: peripheral blood. The receptors were gathered from a human donor in a cohort sampled during active COVID-19.

This chain's CDR3 is CASTGGGNSNQPQHF. In DNA, the CDR3 is TGTGCCAGTACGGGGGGTGGGAATAGCAATCAGCCCCAGCATTTT. This chain links TRBV19 with TRBJ1-5; weak D call: TRBD1 (5 bases). From germline, CDR1 is LNHDA and CDR2 SQIVND (reference sequence). The CDR3 is 15 amino acids. V was shortened by 7 bases and J by 0 bases, with 13 bases between the two germline ends.

The chain combines TRBV6-5 with TRBJ2-1, with 10 bases matching TRBD2. Germline CDR1 MNHEY, CDR2 SVGAGI. There are 12 residues in the CDR3. The trim removed 11 bases at V and 8 bases at J, leaving 6 bases unmatched. CDR3 sequence reads: CAGGLARDEQFF. In nucleotides, the CDR3 is TGTGCCGGGGGACTAGCGCGGGATGAGCAGTTCTTC.

V usage is TRBV6-1 and J usage is TRBJ1-5; the D gene is possibly TRBD1 (5 bases). Germline CDR1 and CDR2: MNHNS and SASEGT. CDR3 length: 17 residues. V shed 1 base and J shed 5 bases, with 18 bases lying between them. The CDR3 loop is CASSEVLVRRGHQPQHF. The CDR3 DNA is TGTGCCAGCAGTGAAGTTTTGGTCAGGAGGGGCCATCAGCCCCAGCATTTT.

The V gene is TRBV5-6, the J gene TRBJ1-2; unclear D gene. V shed 6 bases and J shed 7 bases, with 10 bases lying between them. Germline-derived CDR1 and CDR2 are SGHDT and YYEEEE. The length of the CDR3 is 11 residues. The CDR3 is CASTHSPGYTF. DNA of the CDR3: TGTGCCAGCACCCATTCCCCTGGCTACACCTTC.

The V call is TRBV19, the J call TRBJ2-2; TRBD2 aligns across 12 bases. CDR3 length equals 15 residues. The V and J ends lost 7 bases and 8 bases, in that order; junction bases with no gene match: 8. Per the germline V gene, CDR1 is LNHDA and CDR2 is SQIVND (reference sequence). The DNA of the CDR3 is TGTGCCAGTACCCCAGGACTAGCGGGAACTGGGGAGCTGTTTTTT. This gives the protein CASTPGLAGTGELFF.

The table lists this clone with a count of one. The rearrangement links TRBV5-1 to TRBJ2-3; D unclear. The CDR3 loop spans 15 amino acids. Per the germline V gene, CDR1 is SGHRS and CDR2 is YFSETQ. V was trimmed by 0 bases and J by 5 bases, leaving 13 bases between them. CDR3 sequence: CASSLELKSGDTQYF. CDR3 nucleotides: TGCGCCAGCAGCTTGGAGTTAAAATCAGGAGATACGCAGTATTTT.

The rearrangement links TRBV5-1 to TRBJ1-2; a possible D gene is TRBD1 (6 bases). V was clipped by 0 bases and J by 4 bases, with 16 bases between them. Germline CDR1 SGHRS, CDR2 YFSETQ. The CDR3 runs to 16 residues. The CDR3 coding sequence is TGCGCCAGCAGCTTGGCCGCCGGGACACCGACCTATGGCTACACCTTC. Protein sequence: CASSLAAGTPTYGYTF. The variable domain in full, completed from reference TRBV5-1 and TRBJ1-2, reads KAGVTQTPRYLIKTRGQQVTLSCSPISGHRSVSWYQQTPGQGLQFLFEYFSETQRNKGNFPGRFSGRQFSNSRSEMNVSTLELGDSALYLCASSLAAGTPTYGYTFGSGTRLTVV.

This clone appeared a single time. The chain recombines TRBV10-2 with TRBJ2-3; no firm D call. The CDR3 is 11 residues long. Trimming left V 3 bases short and J 5 bases short, with 3 bases between. Germline V lookup: CDR1 WSHSY, CDR2 SAAADI. The CDR3 nucleotides read TGCGCCAGCAGTGACGGAGATACGCAGTATTTT. Residues: CASSDGDTQYF.

This clone was picked up a small number of times. The V gene is TRBV28, the J gene TRBJ2-7; maybe TRBD2 (6 bases). Trimming shortened V by 8 bases and J by 0 bases, and 17 bases separated the two germline ends. Germline-derived CDR1 and CDR2 are MDHEN and SYDVKM. The CDR3 loop spans 15 amino acids. Here the CDR3 DNA reads TGTGCCAGCCCGCCGGGCGGGACGATCTCCTACGAGCAGTACTTC. Residues: CASPPGGTISYEQYF.

V and J are TRBV6-1 and TRBJ2-3, with D unresolved. The CDR3 is 15 amino acids. Germline CDR1 is MNHNS and CDR2 is SASEGT. V lost 0 bases, J lost 2 bases, and 9 bases lay in between. The CDR3 DNA follows: TGTGCCAGCAGTGAAGCGCTCGGTTACACAGATACGCAGTATTTT. Its translation: CASSEALGYTDTQYF.

J is TRBJ1-5 and V is TRBV18, with 10 bases fitting TRBD1. Unmatched junction bases numbered 11, after V lost 5 bases and J lost 4 bases. This CDR3 region has 17 residues. Germline V lookup: CDR1 KGHSH, CDR2 LQKENI. This CDR3 reads CASSAGIPGQGNQPQHF. DNA of the CDR3: TGTGCCAGCTCAGCCGGGATTCCGGGACAGGGGAATCAGCCCCAGCATTTT.

V usage is TRBV3-1 (or the pseudogene TRBV3-2) and J usage is TRBJ2-1; TRBD1 might be the D (5 bases). The CDR3 is 17 amino acids. Trimming took off 4 bases at V and 4 bases at J, with 20 bases between the two ends. Germline V CDR1 and CDR2: LGHDT, YNNKEL (reference sequence). CDR3 protein: CASSRSGSPRNYNEQFF. The CDR3 region has the DNA TGTGCCAGCAGCCGATCAGGGTCCCCACGCAATTACAATGAGCAGTTCTTC.

The sample holds one count of this clone. This sequence joins TRBV6-6 and TRBJ2-1; D is undetermined. The CDR3 totals 16 residues. V lost 0 bases and J 4 bases, leaving 13 bases between the germline ends. The germline gives CDR1 MNHNY, CDR2 SVGAGI (reference sequence). In DNA, the CDR3 is TGTGCCAGCAGTTACTCATCCCTAGAGTTTTACAATGAGCAGTTCTTC. This encodes CASSYSSLEFYNEQFF.

The chain uses TRBV5-1 and TRBJ1-2; TRBD1 might be the D (5 bases). Looked up from germline, CDR1 is SGHRS and CDR2 is YFSETQ. Trimming cost V 4 bases and J 6 bases, with 10 bases left between them. CDR3 length: 12 residues. The CDR3: CASSRDLDGYTF. For the CDR3, the DNA is TGCGCCAGCAGCCGGGACTTGGATGGCTACACCTTC.

This sequence joins TRBV19 and TRBJ2-5; D is perhaps TRBD1 (5 bases). Trimming took off 5 bases at V and 7 bases at J, with 23 bases between the two ends. CDR1 LNHDA and CDR2 SQIVND come from the germline V gene (reference sequence). This CDR3 is 16 amino acids long. The chain's CDR3 is CASSPRGADNRGTQYF. The CDR3 DNA sequence: TGTGCCAGTAGTCCTCGTGGGGCCGACAACAGAGGGACCCAGTACTTC. Drawing the rest from reference TRBV19 and TRBJ2-5, the complete variable domain is DGGITQSPKYLFRKEGQNVTLSCEQNLNHDAMYWYRQDPGQGLRLIYYSQIVNDFQKGDIAEGYSVSREKKESFPLTVTSAQKNPTAFYLCASSPRGADNRGTQYFGPGTRLLVL.

The chain couples TRBV7-2 to TRBJ2-1; 10 nucleotides line up with TRBD2. CDR1 and CDR2 (germline): SGHTA, FQGNSA. The trim removed 5 bases at V and 0 bases at J, leaving 7 bases unmatched. The CDR3 runs to 17 residues. The CDR3 here is CASSLRPSGSSYNEQFF. CDR3 nucleotide sequence: TGTGCCAGCAGCCTCCGTCCTAGCGGGAGCTCCTACAATGAGCAGTTCTTC.